One TCR beta chain is described in this entry. The sample is drawn from a study of blood T cell repertoires in COVID-19. Study-level information: Acute and convalescent COVID-19 specimens originated in the United States, Italy and Spain. PBMCs, B-cell-depleted T cells, or T cells provided the cDNA or gDNA that made up the material.

Authors' analysis steps: Cell counts per sample came from amplifying reference gene primers. TCRdb's copy holds only in-frame clones and misses some; the assay was immunoSEQ multiplex PCR. That table is the source of V, J and clone size, and D and trimming were worked out from the DNA. Found here are about 140,000 clones, approximately 83% of them singletons; the top ten hold under 4.5%. Trimming took off 4 bases at V and 4 bases at J, with 20 bases between the two ends. The CDR3 length is 17 residues. In germline, CDR1 is SEHNR, CDR2 FQNEAQ (reference sequence). The TCR was taken from a woman aged 55 to 70 with acute or convalescent COVID-19. The rearrangement joins TRBV7-9 to TRBJ2-1; maybe TRBD2 (5 bases). Sequencing was performed on peripheral blood. The CDR3 protein is CASSSFRRLAYYNEQFF. The CDR3 coding sequence is TGTGCCAGCAGCTCCTTTAGGCGGCTAGCTTATTACAATGAGCAGTTCTTC.